These T cell receptor beta chains were read from a single sample in a study of spatial heterogeneity in lung cancer. TCRdb reprocessed the 5' RACE reads with MiXCR, giving one entry per CDR3 protein. The repertoire has 85,000 to 100,000 distinct CDR3 sequences, about an eighth of them found once; the top ten carry under 50%. The sample consisted of PBMCs, taken at surgery. The receptors were sampled from a male donor with early-stage non-small cell lung cancer. CDR3s include the opening cysteine and the closing phenylalanine or tryptophan. The D gene is left open where the match is weak. Size values are once, few and many counts, or a class for expanded clones, and some rows have none.

D,J,V,size,CDR3,DNA
-,TRBJ2-3,TRBV20-1,few,CSARRGPIGADTQYF,TGCAGTGCTAGACGAGGACCGATTGGGGCAGATACGCAGTATTTT
-,TRBJ1-2,TRBV6-5,few,CASSYSQGSYGYTF,TGTGCCAGCAGTTACTCACAGGGATCCTATGGCTACACCTTC
-,TRBJ1-4,TRBV27,many,CASSHRQTTNEKLFF,TGTGCCAGCAGTCACAGACAGACAACTAATGAAAAACTGTTTTTT
TRBD1,TRBJ2-2,TRBV24-1,-,CATSDSGTGYPGELFF,TGTGCCACCAGTGATTCCGGGACAGGATATCCCGGGGAGCTGTTTTTT
-,TRBJ2-5,TRBV19,-,CASSLPGLQVLYF,TGTGCCAGTAGTCTCCCGGGACTCCAAGTCCTGTACTTC
TRBD1,TRBJ2-5,TRBV28,few,CASRRQGDSTQYF,TGTGCCAGCAGAAGACAGGGGGACTCGACCCAGTACTTC
TRBD1,TRBJ2-7,TRBV5-6,-,CASSYNRDRGHEQYF,TGTGCCAGCAGCTACAACCGGGACAGGGGCCACGAGCAGTACTTC
TRBD1,TRBJ1-5,TRBV5-1,-,CASSLGGQGGQPQHF,TGCGCCAGCAGCTTGGGGGGACAGGGTGGTCAGCCCCAGCATTTT
TRBD1,TRBJ2-7,TRBV7-8,-,CASSRGQGDSYEQYF,TGTGCCAGCAGCCGGGGACAGGGGGACTCCTACGAGCAGTACTTC
-,TRBJ2-1,TRBV7-2,-,CASSLGPPNEQFF,TGTGCCAGCAGCTTAGGGCCTCCCAATGAGCAGTTCTTC
-,TRBJ1-2,TRBV20-1,many,CSPSSQVGTNYGYTF,TGCAGCCCCAGTTCCCAAGTGGGGACTAACTATGGCTACACCTTC
-,TRBJ2-7,TRBV28,few,CAIAGQAYEQYF,TGTGCCATTGCCGGACAAGCCTACGAGCAGTACTTC
TRBD1,TRBJ2-1,TRBV5-6,many,CASSSTGTGAMDEQFF,TGTGCCAGCAGCTCCACCGGGACAGGCGCTATGGATGAGCAGTTCTTC
-,TRBJ2-4,TRBV4-1,few,CASSQDRQQAKNIQYF,TGCGCCAGCAGCCAAGATCGACAGCAAGCCAAAAACATTCAGTACTTC
-,TRBJ1-1,TRBV13,-,CASSSLGGTEAFF,TGTGCCAGCAGCTCTCTAGGGGGCACTGAAGCTTTCTTT
-,TRBJ2-1,TRBV11-2,few,CASRRGRAEQFF,TGTGCCAGCAGACGGGGACGGGCGGAACAGTTCTTC
-,TRBJ2-6,TRBV15,few,CATSSRVAANVLTF,TGTGCCACCAGCAGCAGGGTTGCGGCCAACGTCCTGACTTTC
TRBD1,TRBJ1-2,TRBV6-5,few,CASREGTGANYGYTF,TGTGCCAGCAGGGAAGGGACAGGAGCTAACTATGGCTACACCTTC
-,TRBJ2-7,TRBV6-2/TRBV6-3,many,CASSPRGYEQYF,TGTGCCAGCAGTCCGCGGGGTTACGAGCAGTACTTC
-,TRBJ1-5,TRBV12-3/TRBV12-4,many,CASRKTAQPQHF,TGTGCCAGCAGAAAAACGGCCCAGCCCCAGCATTTT
-,TRBJ1-1,TRBV28,few,CASSLRFTRREAFF,TGTGCCAGCAGTCTTCGTTTCACCCGACGGGAGGCTTTCTTT
TRBD1,TRBJ2-7,TRBV6-1,few,CASSGGQTQYF,TGTGCCAGCAGTGGGGGACAGACTCAGTACTTC
TRBD1,TRBJ2-4,TRBV6-6,few,CASKDRDRAKNIQYF,TGTGCCAGCAAGGACCGGGACAGGGCCAAAAACATTCAGTACTTC
-,TRBJ2-7,TRBV10-3,-,CAISWTVSSSYEQYF,TGTGCCATCAGTTGGACTGTCTCGAGCTCCTACGAGCAGTACTTC
-,TRBJ2-3,TRBV12-3/TRBV12-4,-,CASRPGTDTQYF,TGTGCCAGCAGACCAGGCACAGATACGCAGTATTTT
TRBD2,TRBJ2-3,TRBV20-1,-,CSARALAGGPPQYF,TGCAGTGCTAGAGCGCTAGCGGGAGGGCCGCCGCAGTATTTT
-,TRBJ2-1,TRBV11-2,-,CASSFRSLNEQFF,TGTGCCAGCAGCTTTAGAAGTCTCAATGAGCAGTTCTTC
-,TRBJ2-2,TRBV23-1,many,CASSQGNTGELFF,TGCGCCAGCAGTCAAGGCAACACCGGGGAGCTGTTTTTT
TRBD2,TRBJ2-1,TRBV29-1,many,CSVDSGGNNEQFF,TGCAGCGTTGATTCGGGAGGGAACAATGAGCAGTTCTTC
-,TRBJ1-1,TRBV29-1,-,CSVGWGRDTEAFF,TGCAGCGTTGGATGGGGGCGGGACACTGAAGCTTTCTTT
-,TRBJ2-5,TRBV7-2,few,CASSLGFSEETQYF,TGTGCCAGCAGCTTAGGCTTTTCCGAAGAGACCCAGTACTTC
TRBD1,TRBJ1-2,TRBV7-6,-,CASSLVGTGAIGYTF,TGTGCCAGCAGCTTAGTCGGGACAGGGGCGATCGGCTACACCTTC
TRBD1,TRBJ2-5,TRBV5-1,-,CASSLTRGNGETQYF,TGCGCCAGCAGCTTGACCAGGGGGAACGGGGAGACCCAGTACTTC